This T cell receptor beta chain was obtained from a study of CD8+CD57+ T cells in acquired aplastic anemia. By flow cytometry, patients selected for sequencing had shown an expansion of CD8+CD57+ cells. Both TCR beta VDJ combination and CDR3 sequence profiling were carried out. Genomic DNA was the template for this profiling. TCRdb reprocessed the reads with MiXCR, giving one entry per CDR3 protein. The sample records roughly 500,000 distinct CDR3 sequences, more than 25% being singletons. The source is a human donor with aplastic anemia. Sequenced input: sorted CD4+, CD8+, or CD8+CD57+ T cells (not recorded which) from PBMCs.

The CDR3 DNA is TGTGCCAGCAGACCCCCGTATCGGGGGGCAAGGGACACCGGGGAGCTGTTTTTT. Protein sequence: CASRPPYRGARDTGELFF. The rearrangement links TRBV7-2 to TRBJ2-2, with D perhaps TRBD2 (7 bases). Trimming took off 6 bases at V and 3 bases at J, with 23 bases between the two ends. From germline, CDR1 is SGHTA and CDR2 FQGNSA. The CDR3 has 18 residues.